This T cell receptor beta chain was recovered during a study of shared clonotypes between healthy human individuals. TCRdb keeps only in-frame clones here, not all; method: immunoSEQ multiplex PCR. The sample lists approximately 2,300,000 clones, about nine tenths seen once, with 0.37% in the top ten. Concerning this clone: What it binds is not known.

Study-wide results and caveats: Researchers sampled blood only, noting tissue repertoires likely differ. Generation probabilities of non-shared clonotypes were lower (relative to those shared by all four donors).

Germline V gene lookup returns CDR1 LNHDA and CDR2 SQIVND (reference sequence). CDR3 length: 17 amino acids. V lost 4 bases, J lost 1 base, and 17 bases lay in between. The receptor comes from a man aged 18-30 years in good health. Some clones in this sample may be carry-over from other donors' samples. Sample: naive CD4+ T cells from PBMCs. Sample subset: CD45RA+ positively selected. The V gene is TRBV19, the J gene TRBJ1-5; no clear D gene. The CDR3 protein is CASSTRAKGKSNQPQHF. Here the CDR3 DNA reads TGTGCCAGTAGTACAAGGGCCAAGGGCAAAAGCAATCAGCCCCAGCATTTT.